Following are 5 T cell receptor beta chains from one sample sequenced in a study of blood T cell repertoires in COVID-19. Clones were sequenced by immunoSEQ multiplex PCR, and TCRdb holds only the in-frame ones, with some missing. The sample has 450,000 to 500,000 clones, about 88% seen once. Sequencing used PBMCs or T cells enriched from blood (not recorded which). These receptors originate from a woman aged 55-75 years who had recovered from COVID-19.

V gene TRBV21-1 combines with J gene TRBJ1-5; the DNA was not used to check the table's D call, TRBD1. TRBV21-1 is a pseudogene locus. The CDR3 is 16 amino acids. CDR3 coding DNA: TGTGCCAGCAGCAAAGGCCGACAGGATAGCAATCAGCCCCAGCATTTT. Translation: CASSKGRQDSNQPQHF.

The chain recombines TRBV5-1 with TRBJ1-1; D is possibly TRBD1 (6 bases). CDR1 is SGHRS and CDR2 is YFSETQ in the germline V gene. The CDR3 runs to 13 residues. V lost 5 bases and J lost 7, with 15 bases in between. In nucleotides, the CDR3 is TGCGCCAGCAGGTCGGACAGTTTAAGTGAAGCTTTCTTT. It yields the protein CASRSDSLSEAFF.

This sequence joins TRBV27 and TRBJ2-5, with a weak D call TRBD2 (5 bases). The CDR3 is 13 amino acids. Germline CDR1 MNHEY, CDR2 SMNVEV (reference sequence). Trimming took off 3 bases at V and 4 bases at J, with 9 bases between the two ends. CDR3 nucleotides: TGTGCCAGCAGTTTCGACCGGGGAGAGACCCAGTACTTC. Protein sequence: CASSFDRGETQYF.

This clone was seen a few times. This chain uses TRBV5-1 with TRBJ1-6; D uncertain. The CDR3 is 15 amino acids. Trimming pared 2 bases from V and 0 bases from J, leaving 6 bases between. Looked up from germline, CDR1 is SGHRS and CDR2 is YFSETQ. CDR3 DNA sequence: TGCGCCAGCAGCTTACAGAGCTCCTATAATTCACCCCTCCACTTT. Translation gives CASSLQSSYNSPLHF.

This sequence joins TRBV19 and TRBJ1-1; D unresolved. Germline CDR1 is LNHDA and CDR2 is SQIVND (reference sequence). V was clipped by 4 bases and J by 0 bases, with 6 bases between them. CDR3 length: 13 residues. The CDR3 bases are TGTGCCAGTAGTACAGGATTGAACACTGAAGCTTTCTTT. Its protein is CASSTGLNTEAFF.